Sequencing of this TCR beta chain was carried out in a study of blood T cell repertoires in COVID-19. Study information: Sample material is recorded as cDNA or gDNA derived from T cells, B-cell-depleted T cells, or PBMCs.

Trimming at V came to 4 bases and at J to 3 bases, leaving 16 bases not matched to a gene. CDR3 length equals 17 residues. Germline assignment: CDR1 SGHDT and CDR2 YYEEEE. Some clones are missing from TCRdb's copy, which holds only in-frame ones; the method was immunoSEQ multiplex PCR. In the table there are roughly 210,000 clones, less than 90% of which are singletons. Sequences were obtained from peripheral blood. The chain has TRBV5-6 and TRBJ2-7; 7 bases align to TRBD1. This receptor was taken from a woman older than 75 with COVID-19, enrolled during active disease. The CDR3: CASSPRQVQGPRYEQYF. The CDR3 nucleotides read TGTGCCAGCAGCCCACGGCAAGTACAGGGGCCTCGCTACGAGCAGTACTTC.